Below, 19 T cell receptor beta chains from the same sample are listed, as sequenced in a study of blood T cell repertoires in COVID-19. The repertoire was sequenced with immunoSEQ multiplex PCR; TCRdb's copy has only in-frame clones and lacks some. The data contain 190,000 or so clones, around 85% of them seen just once; the ten biggest clones take up 0.78%. The sample was peripheral blood. Every receptor here comes from a woman in her 70s with acute or convalescent COVID-19.

This clone was counted a single time. The J gene is TRBJ1-4, the V gene TRBV11-2; D is perhaps TRBD1 (5 bases). This CDR3 region has 15 residues. In germline, CDR1 is SGHAT, CDR2 FQNNGV. Between the trimmed V and J ends, which lost 5 bases and 7 bases, there was a span of 17 bases. DNA for the CDR3: TGTGCCAGCAGCCCCCGGGGGAGGGTAGGTGAAAAACTGTTTTTT. Protein sequence: CASSPRGRVGEKLFF.

This chain joins TRBV28 and TRBJ2-1, with 12 bases that match TRBD2. CDR3 length equals 16 residues. The V segment lost 6 bases and the J segment 7 bases; nucleotides outside the gene matches: 10. Per germline, CDR1 MDHEN and CDR2 SYDVKM. The CDR3 is CASRGSSGTSGNEQFF. In DNA, the CDR3 is TGTGCCAGCAGAGGCTCATCCGGGACTAGCGGGAATGAGCAGTTCTTC. The variable domain in full, completed from reference TRBV28 and TRBJ2-1, reads DVKVTQSSRYLVKRTGEKVFLECVQDMDHENMFWYRQDPGLGLRLIYFSYDVKMKEKGDIPEGYSVSREKKERFSLILESASTNQTSMYLCASRGSSGTSGNEQFFGPGTRLTVL.

This clone showed up just once. The chain combines TRBV27 with TRBJ1-4; perhaps TRBD1 as D (5 bases). Germline CDR1 and CDR2: MNHEY and SMNVEV (reference sequence). Trimming left V 6 bases short and J 8 bases short, with 10 bases between. There are 12 residues in the CDR3. The CDR3 spells CASRGAREKLFF. CDR3 in DNA: TGTGCCAGCAGAGGGGCGCGAGAAAAACTGTTTTTT.

The CDR3 reads CASSLGTENTEAFF. CDR3 DNA: TGTGCCAGTAGTCTCGGGACAGAGAACACTGAAGCTTTCTTT. The V gene is TRBV19, the J gene TRBJ1-1; 7 nucleotides line up with TRBD1. Germline CDR1 reads LNHDA; CDR2 reads SQIVND (reference sequence). CDR3 length: 14 amino acids. The junction had 4 bases not matched to a gene; V was cut back by 5 bases and J by 1 base.

This rearrangement joins TRBV5-1 to TRBJ2-1; 10 bases are shared with TRBD1. The V and J ends lost 4 bases and 2 bases, in that order; junction bases with no gene match: 6. CDR3 length: 16 residues. CDR1 is SGHRS, CDR2 YFSETQ, per germline. The CDR3: CASSPKDRGTYNEQFF. The CDR3 DNA follows: TGCGCCAGCAGCCCAAAGGACAGGGGGACCTACAATGAGCAGTTCTTC.

This rearrangement joins TRBV3-1 (or the pseudogene TRBV3-2) to TRBJ1-2, with D possibly TRBD1 on 5 matching bases. The CDR3 runs 13 residues. The V end was cut by 4 bases, the J end by 8 bases, with 14 bases between. The V gene's germline CDR1 is LGHDT and CDR2 YNNKEL (reference sequence). The CDR3 sequence is CASSPRGIGGYTF. In nucleotides, the CDR3 is TGTGCCAGCAGCCCTAGGGGTATCGGGGGCTACACCTTC.

The gene calls are TRBV3-1 (or the pseudogene TRBV3-2) and TRBJ2-1, with TRBD2 matching over 8 bases. CDR1 LGHDT and CDR2 YNNKEL come from the germline V gene (reference sequence). The CDR3 runs to 16 residues. V lost 3 bases to trimming and J lost 7 bases; unmatched junction nucleotides: 11. As DNA, the CDR3 is TGTGCCAGCAGCCACCGAGGGGCTAGCGGGCCTAATGAGCAGTTCTTC. Its protein product is CASSHRGASGPNEQFF.

This clone has just a few counts. The chain has TRBV11-2 and TRBJ1-3; D remains unclear. In germline, CDR1 is SGHAT, CDR2 FQNNGV. Trimming pared 2 bases from V and 0 bases from J, leaving 8 bases between. This CDR3 contains 15 residues. Written as DNA, the CDR3 is TGTGCCAGCAGCTTACGCACGAGCTCTGGAAACACCATATATTTT. Its translation is CASSLRTSSGNTIYF.

The chain is built from TRBV28 and TRBJ2-2, with 10 bases aligning to TRBD2. Germline V gene sequence: CDR1 MDHEN, CDR2 SYDVKM. The CDR3 loop spans 16 amino acids. V was pared by 6 bases and J by 1 base, with 5 bases of the junction left unmatched. The CDR3 nucleotides are TGTGCCAGCAGGCTAACTAGCGGGATGAACACCGGGGAGCTGTTTTTT. It translates to CASRLTSGMNTGELFF.

V usage is TRBV2 and J usage is TRBJ2-2; 9 bases match TRBD2. CDR1 and CDR2 (germline): SNHLY, FYNNEI. This CDR3 comprises 15 residues. V shed 4 bases and J 4 bases; nucleotides not matched to a gene: 4. In DNA, the CDR3 is TGTGCCAGCAGTGGACTAGCGGTCAGCACCGGGGAGCTGTTTTTT. Its protein is CASSGLAVSTGELFF.

This chain joins TRBV5-1 and TRBJ2-2; no clear D. The CDR3 is made up of 12 amino acids. Germline V gives CDR1 SGHRS, CDR2 YFSETQ. Trimming cost V 4 bases and J 6 bases, with 7 bases left between them. CDR3 loop: CASSRQPGELFF. The DNA for the CDR3 is TGCGCCAGCAGCAGACAACCCGGGGAGCTGTTTTTT.

The CDR3 protein is CASSQVGTDHF. The DNA of the CDR3 is TGTGCCAGCAGCCAGGTCGGGACAGACCACTTT. J is TRBJ1-6 and V is TRBV5-5; TRBD1 matches at 7 bases. The CDR3 extends over 11 amino acids. Germline CDR1 SGHKS, CDR2 YYEKEE (reference sequence). J gave up 18 bases and V 4 bases, and 7 bases lay outside the gene matches. The full variable domain, with the rest looked up from reference TRBV5-5 and TRBJ1-6, is DAGVTQSPTHLIKTRGQQVTLRCSPISGHKSVSWYQQVLGQGPQFIFQYYEKEERGRGNFPDRFSARQFPNYSSELNVNALLLGDSALYLCASSQVGTDHFGNGTRLTVT.

The rearrangement joins TRBV4-2 to TRBJ2-5; 10 bases align to TRBD2. The CDR3 has 17 amino acids. V dropped 5 bases and J dropped 2; count of bases not matched to a gene: 11. From germline, CDR1 is LGHNA and CDR2 YNFKEQ. Here the CDR3 DNA reads TGTGCCAGCAGCTCGAGAGGTAGCGGGGGGTCTCAAGAGACCCAGTACTTC. Translation gives CASSSRGSGGSQETQYF.

This chain joins TRBV10-3 and TRBJ2-7; 11 bases fit TRBD2. CDR3 length: 15 amino acids. The V gene's germline CDR1 is ENHRY and CDR2 SYGVKD. V gave up 8 bases and J gave up 5 bases; unmatched junction bases: 11. CDR3 amino acids: CAIGKLAGVTDEQYF. CDR3 coding DNA: TGTGCCATCGGCAAACTAGCGGGAGTTACTGACGAGCAGTACTTC.

The rearrangement joins TRBV11-2 to TRBJ1-3; D unresolved. Germline values: CDR1 SGHAT, CDR2 FQNNGV. Trimming took off 3 bases at V and 0 bases at J, with 12 bases between the two ends. The CDR3 consists of 16 residues. The CDR3 protein is CASSLGKVHSGNTIYF. The CDR3 DNA is TGTGCCAGCAGCTTGGGCAAAGTTCACTCTGGAAACACCATATATTTT. The whole variable domain, remainder taken from reference TRBV11-2 and TRBJ1-3, is EAGVAQSPRYKIIEKRQSVAFWCNPISGHATLYWYQQILGQGPKLLIQFQNNGVVDDSQLPKDRFSAERLKGVDSTLKIQPAKLEDSAVYLCASSLGKVHSGNTIYFGEGSWLTVV.

The chain has TRBV10-3 and TRBJ2-3; 7 nucleotides line up with TRBD2. CDR1 and CDR2 (germline): ENHRY, SYGVKD. The V gene end was trimmed by 3 bases and the J gene end by 7 bases; junction bases not matched to a gene: 13. CDR3 length equals 16 residues. The CDR3 nucleotides are TGTGCCATCAGTGACGGTTTCGGCGGGAGTATTAATACGCAGTATTTT. The encoded protein is CAISDGFGGSINTQYF.

The gene calls are TRBV19 and TRBJ1-2; D gene uncertain. Germline V gene data show CDR1 as LNHDA and CDR2 as SQIVND (reference sequence). Trimming removed 7 bases from V and 0 bases from J, with 6 bases in between. There are 12 residues in the CDR3. The CDR3 nucleotides read TGTGCCAGTACTCGGTCTAACTATGGCTACACCTTC. Its protein is CASTRSNYGYTF.

CDR3 in DNA: TGTGCCAGCAGCCAATGGACAGGGGAGACTGAAGCTTTCTTT. The encoded protein is CASSQWTGETEAFF. The chain is built from TRBV3-1 (or the pseudogene TRBV3-2) and TRBJ1-1, with 9 bases fitting TRBD1. Germline V gene sequence: CDR1 LGHDT, CDR2 YNNKEL (reference sequence). The CDR3 has 14 residues. Losses at the gene ends were 2 bases for V and 5 bases for J; bases not matched to a gene: 3.

In this sample, this clone turned up a few times. The chain uses TRBV20-1 and TRBJ2-7, with 12 nucleotides matching TRBD2. This CDR3 has 15 amino acids. V dropped 3 bases and J dropped 2; count of bases not matched to a gene: 5. Germline V lookup: CDR1 DFQATT, CDR2 SNEGSKA (reference sequence). The CDR3 nucleotides are TGCAGTGCTAGTCGCCTAGCGGGAGGGCCCTACGAGCAGTACTTC. It translates to CSASRLAGGPYEQYF.